The clone carrying this T cell receptor (beta chain) was picked up one time. Its antigen is not known. This sample stems from a study of cytomegalovirus exposure and HLA in healthy donors. General study findings and limits: Three chains tied to CMV proved CMV antigen-specific in vitro.

Here immunoSEQ multiplex PCR was the method, and the copy in TCRdb shows in-frame clones only, minus some. The sample yields fewer than 400,000 clones, roughly 86% seen once. Sequences were obtained from PBMCs. The TCR was taken from a man aged 25 to 45 in good health and CMV-seronegative.

CDR3 loop: CASSEVLGSLLSYEQYF. In nucleotides, the CDR3 is TGTGCCAGCAGTGAAGTTTTGGGCAGCCTACTGTCCTACGAGCAGTACTTC. The rearrangement links TRBV6-1 to TRBJ2-7; D remains unclear. Germline assignment: CDR1 MNHNS and CDR2 SASEGT. This CDR3 spans 17 amino acids. The V end lost 1 base, the J end lost 1 base, and 17 bases lay between the germline ends.